This TCR beta chain was profiled in a study of CD8 T cells in Susac syndrome. The authors reverse transcribed 0.5 to 1 ug RNA with random hexamers. TCRdb itself ran the immunoSEQ multiplex PCR reads through MiXCR, one entry per CDR3 protein. The table includes 55,000 to 70,000 distinct CDR3 sequences, approximately 95% detected once. The healthy controls were matched to patients by age and sex. This CDR3 spans 15 amino acids. The V gene's germline CDR1 is SEHNR and CDR2 FQNEAQ (reference sequence). The V and J ends lost 5 bases and 0 bases respectively, with 13 bases between them. The source of this sequence is a human donor in good health. Material: CD8+ T cells from PBMCs. J is TRBJ1-1 and V is TRBV7-9, with no clear D. The CDR3 is CASSATRGVNTEAFF. CDR3 bases: TGTGCCAGCAGCGCCACTCGGGGAGTGAACACTGAAGCTTTCTTT. The full variable domain, rest sourced from reference TRBV7-9 and TRBJ1-1, is DTGVSQNPRHKITKRGQNVTFRCDPISEHNRLYWYRQTLGQGPEFLTYFQNEAQLEKSRLLSDRFSAERPKGSFSTLEIQRTEQGDSAMYLCASSATRGVNTEAFFGQGTRLTVV.